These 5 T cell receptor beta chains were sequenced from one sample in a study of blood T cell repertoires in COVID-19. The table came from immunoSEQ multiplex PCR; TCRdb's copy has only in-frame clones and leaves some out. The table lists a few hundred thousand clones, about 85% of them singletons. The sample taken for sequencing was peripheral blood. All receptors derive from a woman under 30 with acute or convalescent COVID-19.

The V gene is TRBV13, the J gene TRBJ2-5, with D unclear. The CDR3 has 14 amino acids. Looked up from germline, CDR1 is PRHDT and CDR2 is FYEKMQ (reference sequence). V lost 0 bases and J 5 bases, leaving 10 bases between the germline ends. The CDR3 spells CASSLGAERETQYF. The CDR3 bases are TGTGCCAGCAGCTTAGGGGCGGAGAGGGAGACCCAGTACTTC.

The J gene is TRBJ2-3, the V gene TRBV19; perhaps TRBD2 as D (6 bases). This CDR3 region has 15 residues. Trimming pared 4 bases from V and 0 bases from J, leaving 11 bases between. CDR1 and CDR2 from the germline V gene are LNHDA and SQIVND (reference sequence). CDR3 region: CASSRDSFSTDTQYF. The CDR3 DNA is TGTGCCAGTAGTAGGGACTCGTTTAGCACAGATACGCAGTATTTT.

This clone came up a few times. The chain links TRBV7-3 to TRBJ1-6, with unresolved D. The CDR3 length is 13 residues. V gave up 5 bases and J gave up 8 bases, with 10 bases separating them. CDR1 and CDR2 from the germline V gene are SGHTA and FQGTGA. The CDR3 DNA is TGTGCCAGCAGCCCTTCTCCGGATTCACCCCTCCACTTT. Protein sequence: CASSPSPDSPLHF.

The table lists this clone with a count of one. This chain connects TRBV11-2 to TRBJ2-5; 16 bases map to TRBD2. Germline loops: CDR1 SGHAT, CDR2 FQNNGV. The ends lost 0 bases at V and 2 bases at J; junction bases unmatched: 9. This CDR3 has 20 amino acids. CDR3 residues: CASSLDLGLAGGRRQETQYF. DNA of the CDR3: TGTGCCAGCAGCTTAGATCTGGGACTAGCGGGGGGGCGAAGGCAAGAGACCCAGTACTTC.

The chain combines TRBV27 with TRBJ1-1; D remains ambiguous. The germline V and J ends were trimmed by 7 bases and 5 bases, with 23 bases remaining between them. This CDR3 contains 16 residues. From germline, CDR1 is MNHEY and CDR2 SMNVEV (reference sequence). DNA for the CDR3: TGTGCCAGCATCCCGAGGGTGTCTATGGAAGAAACTGAAGCTTTCTTT. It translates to CASIPRVSMEETEAFF.